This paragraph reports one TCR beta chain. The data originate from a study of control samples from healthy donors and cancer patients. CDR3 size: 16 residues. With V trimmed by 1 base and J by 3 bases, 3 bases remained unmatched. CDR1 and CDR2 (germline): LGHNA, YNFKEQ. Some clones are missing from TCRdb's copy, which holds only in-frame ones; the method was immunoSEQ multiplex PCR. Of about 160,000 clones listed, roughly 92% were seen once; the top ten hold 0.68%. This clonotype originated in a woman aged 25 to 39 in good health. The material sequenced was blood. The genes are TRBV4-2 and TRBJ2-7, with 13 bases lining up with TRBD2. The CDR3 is CASSQAGLAGNYEQYF. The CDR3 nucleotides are TGTGCCAGCAGCCAAGCGGGACTAGCGGGAAACTACGAGCAGTACTTC.